One and the same sample provided the 26 T cell receptor beta chains below, sequenced in a study of PD-1 blockade in mismatch repair-deficient tumors. The data were produced by immunoSEQ multiplex PCR, yet TCRdb's version contains in-frame clones alone and is incomplete. The table includes 25,000 to 30,000 clones, about 88% detected once. Sequenced here: PBMCs, sampled before pembrolizumab treatment. The receptors originated from an adult with mismatch repair-deficient cancer.

This clone came up once. This chain connects TRBV6-6 to TRBJ2-3, with D possibly being TRBD2 (6 bases). This CDR3 contains 14 residues. The V end lost 2 bases, the J end lost 2 bases, and 8 bases lay between the germline ends. Germline-derived CDR1 and CDR2 are MNHNY and SVGAGI (reference sequence). The CDR3 sequence: CASSYGEATDTQYF. The CDR3 bases are TGTGCCAGCAGTTACGGGGAGGCCACAGATACGCAGTATTTT.

The chain is built from TRBV5-1 and TRBJ2-1; D is perhaps TRBD2 (6 bases). Trimming removed 4 bases from V and 3 bases from J, with 11 bases in between. Per germline, CDR1 SGHRS and CDR2 YFSETQ. This CDR3 has 14 amino acids. This CDR3 is CASSTGTDYNEQFF. Here the CDR3 DNA reads TGCGCCAGCAGCACTGGGACTGACTACAATGAGCAGTTCTTC.

This clone was counted a single time. This CDR3 is CASSPAATYNEQFF. DNA of the CDR3: TGTGCCAGCTCACCAGCGGCTACCTACAATGAGCAGTTCTTC. This chain links TRBV18 with TRBJ2-1; no reliable D call. The V end was cut by 2 bases, the J end by 2 bases, with 7 bases between. The CDR3 length is 14 residues. Germline values: CDR1 KGHSH, CDR2 LQKENI.

The V call is TRBV5-1, the J call TRBJ1-2; D ambiguous. V lost 1 base and J 0 bases, leaving 10 bases between the germline ends. This CDR3 is 15 amino acids long. The germline gives CDR1 SGHRS, CDR2 YFSETQ. CDR3 loop: CASSLSGLANYGYTF. The CDR3 DNA reads as TGCGCCAGCAGCTTGAGCGGACTAGCTAACTATGGCTACACCTTC.

This clone was detected only once. The gene calls are TRBV5-5 and TRBJ2-4, with 8 bases lining up with TRBD1. Losses at the gene ends were 6 bases for V and 5 bases for J; bases not matched to a gene: 4. Germline V gene lookup returns CDR1 SGHKS and CDR2 YYEKEE (reference sequence). CDR3 size: 13 residues. CDR3 nucleotide sequence: TGTGCCAGCAACGGACAGGGCGAAAACATTCAGTACTTC. Its protein product is CASNGQGENIQYF.

The chain has TRBV19 and TRBJ2-1; 8 bases are a match to TRBD2. The CDR3 has 14 residues. CDR1 is LNHDA and CDR2 is SQIVND in the germline V gene (reference sequence). Trimming at V came to 7 bases and at J to 0 bases, leaving 2 bases not matched to a gene. CDR3 amino acids: CASTSGGSYNEQFF. As DNA, the CDR3 is TGTGCCAGTACCAGCGGGGGCTCCTACAATGAGCAGTTCTTC.

The J gene is TRBJ1-3, the V gene TRBV14; 9 nucleotides agree with TRBD1. V dropped 4 bases and J dropped 2; count of bases not matched to a gene: 6. CDR1 is SGHDN and CDR2 is FVKESK in the germline V gene. CDR3 length: 16 residues. CDR3 nucleotide sequence: TGTGCCAGCAGCCCCGGACAGGGGAGAACTGGAAACACCATATATTTT. Translation gives CASSPGQGRTGNTIYF.

The rearrangement links TRBV27 to TRBJ2-7, with TRBD2 identical over 7 bases. Germline lookup yields CDR1 MNHEY and CDR2 SMNVEV (reference sequence). The CDR3 is made up of 15 amino acids. V gave up 6 bases and J gave up 0 bases; unmatched junction bases: 8. In DNA form, the CDR3 reads TGTGCCAGCAGCGGACCCGGGACTATCTCCTACGAGCAGTACTTC. Translation gives CASSGPGTISYEQYF.

This clone was detected once. The genes are TRBV6-1 and TRBJ2-4; D possibly corresponds to TRBD1 (5 bases). The CDR3 has 14 amino acids. In germline, CDR1 is MNHNS, CDR2 SASEGT. V gave up 4 bases and J gave up 3 bases, with 10 bases separating them. This chain's CDR3 is CASSAGIGKNIQYF. In DNA form, the CDR3 reads TGTGCCAGCAGTGCAGGGATTGGCAAAAACATTCAGTACTTC.

CDR3 sequence (DNA): TGTGCCAGCAGCCAGGGACTAGCGGGAGTGATCGGGGAGCTGTTTTTT. Its translation: CASSQGLAGVIGELFF. This chain connects TRBV5-4 to TRBJ2-2, with 14 bases matching TRBD2. The length of the CDR3 is 16 residues. Germline CDR1 SGHNT, CDR2 YYREEE (reference sequence). Trimming took 4 bases from V and 7 from J; bases not matched to a gene: 6.

In nucleotides, the CDR3 is TGTGCCAGTAGTAAGGGGGGACAGCAGCCCCAGCATTTT. It specifies CASSKGGQQPQHF. J is TRBJ1-5 and V is TRBV19; 7 bases are a match to TRBD1. Germline trimming cut 4 bases from V and 7 bases from J; bases unmatched to any gene: 4. The germline V gene has CDR1 LNHDA and CDR2 SQIVND (reference sequence). The CDR3 runs 13 residues. Using reference TRBV19 and TRBJ1-5 for the parts outside the CDR3, the full variable domain is DGGITQSPKYLFRKEGQNVTLSCEQNLNHDAMYWYRQDPGQGLRLIYYSQIVNDFQKGDIAEGYSVSREKKESFPLTVTSAQKNPTAFYLCASSKGGQQPQHFGDGTRLSIL.

The chain uses TRBV19 and TRBJ1-2; 7 bases align to TRBD1. From germline, CDR1 is LNHDA and CDR2 SQIVND (reference sequence). The CDR3 is 16 amino acids. After removal of 3 bases from V and 5 bases from J, the junction contained 12 bases not matched to a gene. CDR3 in DNA: TGTGCCAGTAGTATGATAGGGGGCAGACCCCTGTATGGCTACACCTTC. Translation gives CASSMIGGRPLYGYTF.

The table lists this clone with a count of one. The chain joins TRBV6-5 to TRBJ1-4, with TRBD1 matching over 7 bases. Germline assignment: CDR1 MNHEY and CDR2 SVGAGI. V trimming: 5 bases; J trimming: 6 bases; junction bases outside the gene matches: 6. The CDR3 consists of 14 residues. The CDR3 reads CASSKQGYYEKLFF. The CDR3 region has the DNA TGTGCCAGCAGTAAACAGGGGTACTATGAAAAACTGTTTTTT.

This chain joins TRBV5-4 and TRBJ1-2; 12 bases map to TRBD1. Germline V CDR1 and CDR2: SGHNT, YYREEE (reference sequence). The CDR3 contains 15 residues. The V and J ends lost 1 base and 3 bases, in that order; junction bases with no gene match: 1. The CDR3 protein is CASSLRDRGHYGYTF. In DNA form, the CDR3 reads TGTGCCAGCAGCTTGCGGGACAGGGGGCACTATGGCTACACCTTC.

The gene calls are TRBV30 and TRBJ1-2; perhaps TRBD1 as D (6 bases). The germline gives CDR1 GTSNPN, CDR2 SVGIG (reference sequence). CDR3 size: 18 residues. V gave up 4 bases and J gave up 0 bases, with 24 bases separating them. This CDR3 is CAWTPNLGGRGANYGYTF. In DNA, the CDR3 is TGTGCCTGGACTCCCAACCTGGGGGGCCGGGGGGCTAACTATGGCTACACCTTC.

There are a few counts of this clone. The chain's CDR3 is CASSLSQGALFYEQYF. CDR3 DNA: TGTGCCAGCAGTTTGTCCCAGGGGGCCCTATTCTACGAGCAGTACTTC. The rearrangement links TRBV27 to TRBJ2-7; 8 bases are a match to TRBD1. The CDR3 length is 16 residues. The J segment lost 3 bases and the V segment lost 3 bases, leaving 10 bases of the junction unmatched. Germline CDR1 and CDR2: MNHEY and SMNVEV (reference sequence).

This chain joins TRBV7-3 and TRBJ2-2; D gene uncertain. The length of the CDR3 is 14 residues. Trimming stripped 4 bases from V and 6 bases from J, with 12 bases between. The germline gives CDR1 SGHTA, CDR2 FQGTGA. This CDR3 reads CASSSQPQAGELFF. The CDR3 DNA is TGTGCCAGCAGCTCCCAGCCGCAGGCCGGGGAGCTGTTTTTT.

Only one count was recorded for this clone. This chain links TRBV12-5 with TRBJ1-1; perhaps TRBD1 as D (5 bases). The germline V gene encodes CDR1 LGHNT and CDR2 FRNRAP. The V end was cut by 1 base, the J end by 3 bases, with 15 bases between. The CDR3 length is 16 residues. Written as DNA, the CDR3 is TGTGCTAGTGGTTTGGATGGACGCCCCAGGGACACTGAAGCTTTCTTT. This gives the protein CASGLDGRPRDTEAFF.

This rearrangement joins TRBV27 to TRBJ1-4; 7 positions match TRBD1. The J segment lost 7 bases and the V segment lost 4 bases, leaving 21 bases of the junction unmatched. The CDR3 has 19 residues. Germline-derived CDR1 and CDR2 are MNHEY and SMNVEV (reference sequence). This CDR3 is CASSSGTVNLRRGGEKLFF. CDR3 in DNA: TGTGCCAGCAGTTCCGGGACAGTTAACCTCAGACGTGGGGGTGAAAAACTGTTTTTT.

In its sample, this clone was seen a few times. This rearrangement joins TRBV28 to TRBJ2-5, with a weak D call TRBD1 (5 bases). The CDR3 extends over 15 amino acids. Trimming removed 5 bases from V and 5 bases from J, with 18 bases in between. Germline-derived CDR1 and CDR2 are MDHEN and SYDVKM. This chain's CDR3 is CASSLPQGARETQYF. The CDR3 nucleotides read TGTGCCAGCAGTCTCCCCCAGGGCGCCAGGGAGACCCAGTACTTC.

The chain has TRBV5-1 and TRBJ2-7, with 7 bases that match TRBD1. Germline-derived CDR1 and CDR2 are SGHRS and YFSETQ. CDR3 size: 13 residues. The junction had 5 bases not matched to a gene; V was cut back by 5 bases and J by 3 bases. CDR3 in amino acids: CASRVRGNYEQYF. For the CDR3, the DNA is TGCGCCAGCAGAGTCAGGGGGAACTACGAGCAGTACTTC.

This rearrangement joins TRBV7-6 to TRBJ2-5, with D hard to call. Germline V CDR1 and CDR2: SGHVS, FNYEAQ. CDR3 length: 13 residues. V was cut by 2 bases and J by 2 bases, with 6 bases left in between. This chain's CDR3 is CASSLSQQETQYF. The DNA for the CDR3 is TGTGCCAGCAGCTTAAGTCAGCAAGAGACCCAGTACTTC.

CDR3 nucleotides: TGTGCCAGCAGTGAAGCGGGAGAAGAGACCCAGTACTTC. It codes for CASSEAGEETQYF. The gene calls are TRBV6-1 and TRBJ2-5; D may be TRBD2 (5 bases). The V end lost 0 bases, the J end lost 3 bases, and 5 bases lay between the germline ends. Germline V lookup: CDR1 MNHNS, CDR2 SASEGT. CDR3 size: 13 residues.

The V gene is TRBV27, the J gene TRBJ1-4, with D perhaps matching TRBD1 (6 bases). The ends were cut back, 0 bases at V and 7 bases at J, with 9 bases in the middle. The CDR3 runs to 14 residues. CDR1 is MNHEY and CDR2 is SMNVEV in the germline V gene (reference sequence). The CDR3 region has the DNA TGTGCCAGCAGTTTATCAGGGGGTAGTGAAAAACTGTTTTTT. Residues: CASSLSGGSEKLFF.

The chain combines TRBV13 with TRBJ2-7, with D maybe TRBD1 (6 bases). The germline V gene has CDR1 PRHDT and CDR2 FYEKMQ (reference sequence). The CDR3 is made up of 14 amino acids. V lost 1 base to trimming and J lost 3 bases, with 10 bases between them. For the CDR3, the DNA is TGTGCCAGCAGCTTAGTCCAGGGGAACTACGAGCAGTACTTC. It encodes CASSLVQGNYEQYF. Filled out from reference TRBV13 and TRBJ2-7, the complete variable domain reads AAGVIQSPRHLIKEKRETATLKCYPIPRHDTVYWYQQGPGQDPQFLISFYEKMQSDKGSIPDRFSAQQFSDYHSELNMSSLELGDSALYFCASSLVQGNYEQYFGPGTRLTVT.

The CDR3 here is CASSVGGARGNEQFF. DNA of the CDR3: TGTGCCAGCAGCGTCGGAGGAGCCAGGGGGAATGAGCAGTTCTTC. This chain joins TRBV9 and TRBJ2-1; 7 nucleotides align to TRBD1. The CDR3 has 15 residues. Germline assignment: CDR1 SGDLS and CDR2 YYNGEE. The J segment lost 7 bases and the V segment lost 2 bases, leaving 9 bases of the junction unmatched.